This TCR beta chain was identified during a study of blood T cells in healthy people across ages. Next came a second PCR, run for roughly 6 to 11 cycles, which used a sample-barcoded 5' primer along with a J-beta primer mix. Each CDR3 protein is one row after TCRdb ran MiXCR on the 5' RACE reads. The data contain about 570,000 distinct CDR3 sequences, approximately 25% of them singletons. The CDR3 contains 14 residues. Between the trimmed V and J ends, which lost 3 bases and 4 bases, there was a span of 13 bases. The germline V gene encodes CDR1 SGDLS and CDR2 YYNGEE. Every sample had a minimum of 6 million PBMCs isolated.

Input material: blood. The sequence came from a woman aged 70 to 79 in good health. The chain couples TRBV9 to TRBJ1-2; a weak D match, TRBD1 (6 bases). CDR3 DNA sequence: TGTGCCAGCAGCGGCCAGGGGATCGGCTATGGCTACACCTTC. Its protein is CASSGQGIGYGYTF.